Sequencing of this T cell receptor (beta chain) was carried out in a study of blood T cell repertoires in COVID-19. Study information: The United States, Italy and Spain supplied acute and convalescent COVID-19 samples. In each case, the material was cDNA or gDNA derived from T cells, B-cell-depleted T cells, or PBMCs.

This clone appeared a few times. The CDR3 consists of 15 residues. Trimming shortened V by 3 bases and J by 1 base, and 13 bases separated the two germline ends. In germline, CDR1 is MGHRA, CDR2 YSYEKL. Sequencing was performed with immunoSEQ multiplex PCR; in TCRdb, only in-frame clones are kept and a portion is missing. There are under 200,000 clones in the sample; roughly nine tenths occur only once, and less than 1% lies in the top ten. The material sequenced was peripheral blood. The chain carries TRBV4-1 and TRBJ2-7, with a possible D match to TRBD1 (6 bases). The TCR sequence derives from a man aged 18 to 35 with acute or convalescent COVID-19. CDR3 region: CASSHPLQGSYEQYF. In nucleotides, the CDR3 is TGCGCCAGCAGCCACCCTCTACAGGGTTCCTACGAGCAGTACTTC.